A single sample is the source of the 30 T cell receptor beta chains below, sequenced in a study of T cell repertoires in cytomegalovirus infection. These receptors have no known antigen. TCRdb redid the calling of the reads with MiXCR, one entry per CDR3 protein. Among some 220,000 distinct CDR3 sequences listed, around 35% were seen once. This sample comprised CD8+ T cells from cultured PBMCs, obtained from culture after CMV antigen stimulation. The receptors here all came from a human donor in good health (CMV status not recorded). Some clones in this sample may be carry-over from other donors' samples.

This rearrangement joins TRBV6-2 or TRBV6-3 to TRBJ2-7, with TRBD1 as a possible D gene (5 bases). Germline lookup yields CDR1 MNHEY and CDR2 SVGEGT. V shed 5 bases and J shed 2 bases, with 19 bases lying between them. The CDR3 is 16 amino acids. The CDR3 region has the DNA TGTGCCAGCAGTCCCCAATCAGGGCCCGCTCCCTACGAGCAGTACTTC. Protein product: CASSPQSGPAPYEQYF.

This clonotype has at least ten counts. The gene calls are TRBV7-9 and TRBJ1-2; 8 bases align to TRBD1. The CDR3 is 15 residues long. In germline, CDR1 is SEHNR, CDR2 FQNEAQ (reference sequence). The trim removed 1 base at V and 8 bases at J, leaving 9 bases unmatched. This CDR3 reads CASSLVFGTGGGYTF. The CDR3 DNA sequence: TGTGCCAGCAGCTTAGTATTTGGGACAGGAGGCGGCTACACCTTC.

This chain links TRBV27 with TRBJ1-1, with TRBD1 identical over 7 bases. Germline CDR1 reads MNHEY; CDR2 reads SMNVEV (reference sequence). Trimming removed 3 bases from V and 7 bases from J; junction bases left unmatched: 5. The CDR3 contains 13 residues. CDR3 protein: CASSFRGTDEAFF. CDR3 coding DNA: TGTGCCAGCAGTTTTCGTGGGACAGATGAAGCTTTCTTT.

The table lists this clonotype with a few counts. This chain joins TRBV7-8 and TRBJ2-7, with 9 positions matching TRBD2. The CDR3 sequence is 19 residues long. Per germline, CDR1 SGHVS and CDR2 FQNEAQ. The V gene end was trimmed by 5 bases and the J gene end by 4 bases; junction bases not matched to a gene: 21. CDR3 sequence: CASSLGPASGDGIIYEQYF. The CDR3 nucleotides are TGTGCCAGCAGCCTTGGGCCGGCTAGCGGGGACGGGATCATATACGAGCAGTACTTC.

This chain uses TRBV12-5 with TRBJ1-1; TRBD1 is a possible D gene (5 bases). Germline CDR1 and CDR2: LGHNT and FRNRAP. The CDR3 is 14 residues long. V was pared by 5 bases and J by 0 bases, with 10 bases between. CDR3 loop: CASGDQGLNTEAFF. CDR3 sequence (DNA): TGTGCTAGTGGTGACCAGGGTTTGAACACTGAAGCTTTCTTT. Looking up the rest from reference TRBV12-5 and TRBJ1-1 gives the full variable domain: DARVTQTPRHKVTEMGQEVTMRCQPILGHNTVFWYRQTMMQGLELLAYFRNRAPLDDSGMPKDRFSAEMPDATLATLKIQPSEPRDSAVYFCASGDQGLNTEAFFGQGTRLTVV.

Of note for this clonotype: The junction shows a germline mismatch at one end, possibly a read error. This chain links TRBV7-9 with TRBJ2-1; D is undetermined. In germline, CDR1 is SEHNR, CDR2 FQNEAQ (reference sequence). The CDR3 consists of 15 residues. The CDR3 bases are TGTGCCAGCACCTTAGACCAACGCTCGGACGATGAGCAGTTCTTC. Translation gives CASTLDQRSDDEQFF.

This clonotype was seen a handful of times. CDR3 sequence reads: CATSRAAYGTGYTF. The CDR3 nucleotides are TGTGCCACCAGCAGAGCAGCGTATGGGACTGGCTACACCTTC. This chain joins TRBV15 and TRBJ1-2; D perhaps matches TRBD1 (5 bases). Germline loops: CDR1 LNHNV, CDR2 YYDKDF (reference sequence). V was trimmed by 1 base and J by 7 bases, leaving 13 bases between them. The CDR3 has 14 amino acids. The variable domain in full, with the rest retrieved from reference TRBV15 and TRBJ1-2, is DAMVIQNPRYQVTQFGKPVTLSCSQTLNHNVMYWYQQKSSQAPKLLFHYYDKDFNNEADTPDNFQSRRPNTSFCFLDIRSPGLGDTAMYLCATSRAAYGTGYTFGSGTRLTVV.

This clonotype was observed many times. The rearrangement links TRBV28 to TRBJ1-2, with a possible D match to TRBD1 (5 bases). The V and J ends lost 3 bases and 7 bases respectively, with 15 bases between them. The CDR3 covers 14 residues. Germline V gene lookup returns CDR1 MDHEN and CDR2 SYDVKM. CDR3 sequence (DNA): TGTGCCAGCAGTTTGTCAATCCAGGGCGGTGGCTACACCTTC. The encoded protein is CASSLSIQGGGYTF.

At least ten counts were recorded for this clonotype. This chain uses TRBV7-9 with TRBJ1-2; D call uncertain. The germline CDR1 and CDR2 sequences are SEHNR and FQNEAQ (reference sequence). Trimming pared 4 bases from V and 4 bases from J, leaving 25 bases between. The CDR3 loop spans 18 amino acids. The DNA of the CDR3 is TGTGCCAGCAGCTCACCCCACGAGGCACAGCCGTTTTCCTATGGCTACACCTTC. This translates into CASSSPHEAQPFSYGYTF.

The chain combines TRBV12-3 or TRBV12-4 with TRBJ1-5; TRBD1 aligns across 7 bases. The length of the CDR3 is 17 residues. Losses at the gene ends were 6 bases for V and 0 bases for J; bases not matched to a gene: 11. CDR3 in amino acids: CASRAGQLETSNQPQHF. DNA for the CDR3: TGTGCCAGCAGGGCGGGACAGCTGGAAACTAGCAATCAGCCCCAGCATTTT.

Only a few counts were recorded for this clonotype. V usage is TRBV12-3 or TRBV12-4 and J usage is TRBJ1-2; TRBD1 might be the D (5 bases). The CDR3 sequence is 14 residues long. The V end lost 6 bases, the J end lost 2 bases, and 13 bases lay between the germline ends. The CDR3 region has the DNA TGTGCCAGCAGGCTGGACACCCAAAACTATGGCTACACCTTC. This gives the protein CASRLDTQNYGYTF.

In its sample, this clonotype was seen a few times. The chain combines TRBV7-9 with TRBJ2-2; 8 bases map to TRBD1. V lost 0 bases, J lost 1 base, and 1 base stayed unmatched. This CDR3 is 16 amino acids long. Looked up from germline, CDR1 is SEHNR and CDR2 is FQNEAQ (reference sequence). The CDR3 bases are TGTGCCAGCAGCTTAGCCGGGACAGGGAACACCGGGGAGCTGTTTTTT. Protein product: CASSLAGTGNTGELFF.

This clonotype was seen a handful of times. The DNA of the CDR3 is TGCGCCAGCAGCTTGGTCCCGGACTTCTCTGGAAACACCATATATTTT. Its translation is CASSLVPDFSGNTIYF. The chain joins TRBV5-1 to TRBJ1-3; no clear D gene. The CDR3 contains 16 residues. V was trimmed by 0 bases and J by 0 bases, leaving 10 bases between them. Germline CDR1 is SGHRS and CDR2 is YFSETQ.

The table lists this clonotype with a count of one. The chain joins TRBV20-1 to TRBJ2-1; the D gene is possibly TRBD1 (5 bases). The germline CDR1 and CDR2 sequences are DFQATT and SNEGSKA (reference sequence). The CDR3 sequence is 16 residues long. Trimming shortened V by 1 base and J by 0 bases, and 13 bases separated the two germline ends. For the CDR3, the DNA is TGCAGTGCTAGAGTTCGGACACGGAGCTCCTACAATGAGCAGTTCTTC. It is translated as CSARVRTRSSYNEQFF.

This clonotype was found many times. The CDR3 loop reads CASSGTLGRYQETQYF. The CDR3 DNA sequence: TGTGCCAGCAGTGGGACACTCGGGCGGTACCAAGAGACCCAGTACTTC. The chain has TRBV11-2 and TRBJ2-5; the D gene is possibly TRBD1 (6 bases). Germline loops: CDR1 SGHAT, CDR2 FQNNGV. V lost 6 bases to trimming and J lost 0 bases, with 17 bases between them. The CDR3 spans 16 residues.

This chain joins TRBV12-3 or TRBV12-4 and TRBJ2-3, with TRBD1 identical over 10 bases. The CDR3 has 15 amino acids. V lost 6 bases, J lost 5 bases, and 8 bases stayed unmatched. The CDR3 DNA is TGTGCCAGCAGCCTGACAGGGGGCCTCGGAGATACGCAGTATTTT. Amino acids: CASSLTGGLGDTQYF.

This clonotype appeared a few times. This chain connects TRBV6-1 to TRBJ2-3; maybe TRBD2 (7 bases). Between the trimmed V and J ends, which lost 6 bases and 6 bases, there was a span of 22 bases. The CDR3 sequence is 16 residues long. Germline V CDR1 and CDR2: MNHNS, SASEGT. CDR3 loop: CASRPTGWREIDTQYF. As DNA, the CDR3 is TGTGCCAGCAGGCCAACAGGGTGGCGGGAGATCGATACGCAGTATTTT.

The chain carries TRBV27 and TRBJ2-7; D may be TRBD1 or TRBD2 (5 bases each). Germline V gene data show CDR1 as MNHEY and CDR2 as SMNVEV (reference sequence). This CDR3 is built from 17 residues. Trimming left V 4 bases short and J 3 bases short, with 22 bases between. CDR3 loop: CASSSWDRSMGHYEQYF. CDR3 nucleotide sequence: TGTGCCAGCAGTTCCTGGGACCGTTCAATGGGGCACTACGAGCAGTACTTC.

This rearrangement joins TRBV15 to TRBJ1-1; possible D gene TRBD1, 5 bases. Trimming stripped 0 bases from V and 4 bases from J, with 15 bases between. CDR1 is LNHNV, CDR2 YYDKDF, per germline (reference sequence). This CDR3 region has 16 residues. The CDR3 DNA reads as TGTGCCACCAGCAGAGATCGGGGGGGTGGTGGCACTGAAGCTTTCTTT. It encodes CATSRDRGGGGTEAFF.

V usage is TRBV6-1 and J usage is TRBJ1-2; TRBD1 aligns across 8 bases. The V gene's germline CDR1 is MNHNS and CDR2 SASEGT. The CDR3 totals 13 residues. After removal of 6 bases from V and 8 bases from J, the junction contained 8 bases not matched to a gene. The CDR3 protein is CASSRRTGNGYTF. As DNA, the CDR3 is TGTGCCAGCAGCCGTCGGACAGGGAACGGCTACACCTTC.

V gene TRBV6-2 or TRBV6-3 combines with J gene TRBJ1-1; TRBD1 is a possible D gene (6 bases). V lost 5 bases to trimming and J lost 4 bases, with 17 bases between them. CDR3 length: 15 amino acids. From germline, CDR1 is MNHEY and CDR2 SVGEGT. The CDR3 sequence is CASSGLGHWGTEAFF. The CDR3 coding sequence is TGTGCCAGCAGTGGGTTGGGACACTGGGGCACTGAAGCTTTCTTT.

As concerns this clonotype: A read error may account for a junction end that differs from germline. This rearrangement joins TRBV4-1 to TRBJ1-6, with 7 bases aligning to TRBD1. This CDR3 spans 18 amino acids. Germline-derived CDR1 and CDR2 are MGHRA and YSYEKL. CDR3 amino acids: CAGSQDIGDRLAWSPLHF. CDR3 DNA: TGCGCCGGCAGCCAAGATATAGGGGACAGATTGGCTTGGTCACCCCTCCACTTT.

The chain employs TRBV5-1 and TRBJ2-1; D gene unclear. V gave up 2 bases and J gave up 0 bases, with 15 bases separating them. This CDR3 has 17 amino acids. CDR1 SGHRS and CDR2 YFSETQ come from the germline V gene. The CDR3 DNA follows: TGCGCCAGCAGCTTTGGGTCCGCGAGGAGCTCCTACAATGAGCAGTTCTTC. This encodes CASSFGSARSSYNEQFF.

J is TRBJ1-2 and V is TRBV30; D unclear. The CDR3 consists of 14 residues. Germline V gene lookup returns CDR1 GTSNPN and CDR2 SVGIG (reference sequence). V lost 1 base, J lost 0 bases, and 9 bases lay in between. DNA for the CDR3: TGTGCCTGGAGTGGGTTAGGTCCTAACTATGGCTACACCTTC. Translation: CAWSGLGPNYGYTF.

This chain connects TRBV4-2 to TRBJ1-5, with a possible D match to TRBD1 (5 bases). Trimming pared 0 bases from V and 7 bases from J, leaving 7 bases between. The length of the CDR3 is 13 residues. The germline CDR1 and CDR2 sequences are LGHNA and YNFKEQ. CDR3 region: CASSQEGGQPQHF. The DNA for the CDR3 is TGTGCCAGCAGCCAAGAGGGGGGACAGCCCCAGCATTTT.

The V gene is TRBV27, the J gene TRBJ2-7; D gene unclear. Trimming cost V 0 bases and J 3 bases, with 15 bases left between them. The germline V gene has CDR1 MNHEY and CDR2 SMNVEV (reference sequence). This CDR3 region has 16 residues. The CDR3 DNA follows: TGTGCCAGCAGTTTATCGGCAGGAGCGATTTACTACGAGCAGTACTTC. Its translation is CASSLSAGAIYYEQYF.

V usage is TRBV7-3 and J usage is TRBJ2-7; D might be TRBD2 (7 bases). V was cut by 5 bases and J by 2 bases, with 16 bases left in between. Germline values: CDR1 SGHTA, CDR2 FQGTGA. The CDR3 runs to 15 residues. CDR3 sequence: CASSPTGGPTYEQYF. Written as DNA, the CDR3 is TGTGCCAGCAGCCCGACCGGGGGGCCAACCTACGAGCAGTACTTC.

This clonotype has a handful of counts. The rearrangement joins TRBV7-2 to TRBJ2-3; 9 bases line up with TRBD1. The germline gives CDR1 SGHTA, CDR2 FQGNSA. V was clipped by 1 base and J by 0 bases; unmatched bases: 8. This CDR3 is built from 18 residues. CDR3 loop: CASSLVSTGGGSTDTQYF. The CDR3 bases are TGTGCCAGCAGCTTAGTCTCGACAGGGGGGGGGAGCACAGATACGCAGTATTTT.

There are many counts of this clonotype. The genes are TRBV7-6 and TRBJ2-7; D is ambiguous. The CDR3 runs to 12 residues. V shed 2 bases and J shed 0 bases, with 2 bases lying between them. CDR1 SGHVS and CDR2 FNYEAQ come from the germline V gene. For the CDR3, the DNA is TGTGCCAGCAGCTTATCCTCCTACGAGCAGTACTTC. Amino acids: CASSLSSYEQYF.

This clonotype has just a few counts. This sequence joins TRBV7-6 and TRBJ2-7; the match to TRBD1 covers 7 bases. After removal of 4 bases from V and 0 bases from J, the junction contained 12 bases not matched to a gene. Germline values: CDR1 SGHVS, CDR2 FNYEAQ. This CDR3 region has 17 residues. The CDR3: CASSSFRSGTASYEQYF. In DNA form, the CDR3 reads TGTGCCAGCAGCTCATTTCGGTCCGGGACAGCCTCCTACGAGCAGTACTTC. Complete variable domain (other parts from reference TRBV7-6 and TRBJ2-7): GAGVSQSPRYKVTKRGQDVALRCDPISGHVSLYWYRQALGQGPEFLTYFNYEAQQDKSGLPNDRFSAERPEGSISTLTIQRTEQRDSAMYRCASSSFRSGTASYEQYFGPGTRLTVT.